The present entry profiles one TCR beta chain with its context. Its matching antigen is unknown. Compared with germline, one end of the junction differs, possibly owing to a read error. The sample is drawn from a study of tumor-infiltrating lymphocytes in primary liver carcinoma. Germline DNA was also extracted, and blood RNA was taken from unsorted whole blood. A constant-region primer served to make TCR beta cDNA from roughly 460 ng total RNA. Three nested multiplex PCR rounds, a slightly modified ARM-PCR method, built the TCR beta libraries. TCRdb independently ran MiXCR on the multiplex PCR reads; one entry per CDR3 protein. The table shows about 310,000 distinct CDR3 sequences, with more than 55% occurring only once. Whole-study findings and limits: Samples, which were bulk and unsorted, did not allow CD4+ and CD8+ repertoires to be compared.

This clonotype was obtained from a man aged 35 to 55 with primary liver carcinoma and hepatitis B virus infection. The source material was peripheral blood.

The CDR3 DNA sequence: TGTACCAGCAGTTTATCAGGGGAAAACTATGGCTACACCTTC. Protein product: CTSSLSGENYGYTF. The chain recombines TRBV28 with TRBJ1-2; a possible D gene is TRBD1 (6 bases). The CDR3 totals 14 residues. CDR1 and CDR2 (germline): MDHEN, SYDVKM.